The present TCR beta chain was sequenced within a study of response to subunit inactivated influenza vaccine. Study results and limitations: Authors suggested each seasonal flu vaccination may recruit only limited numbers of new T cells.

TCRdb reprocessed the RT-PCR reads with MiXCR, giving one entry per CDR3 protein. Of about 800,000 distinct CDR3 sequences in the sample, roughly 20% were seen once. Note on this clonotype: Its antigen remains unknown.

This TCR was recovered from a man over 45 who received an inactivated influenza vaccine. The starting material was PBMCs from blood, obtained around 5 days after vaccination.

The CDR3 DNA reads TGTGCCAGCAGTATAGCGGGGGGCAGCACAGATACGCAGTATTTT. Its protein product is CASSIAGGSTDTQYF. V gene TRBV6-1 combines with J gene TRBJ2-3; 10 positions agree with TRBD2. This CDR3 has 15 amino acids. From germline, CDR1 is MNHNS and CDR2 SASEGT. V shed 5 bases, J shed 0 bases, and the junction held 2 bases outside the gene matches.